A selection of T cell receptor beta chains follows, all from one sample in a study of blood T cell repertoires in COVID-19. Method: immunoSEQ multiplex PCR; TCRdb's copy keeps in-frame clones and lacks some. The data contain 390,000 or so clones, around 91% of them singletons. Sample: peripheral blood. These receptor sequences come from a young man with active or convalescent COVID-19. Each CDR3 is given with its conserved first and last residue. The D gene is left open where the match is weak. Clone size is not always given. Where it is, it says once, few, many or a class for expanded clones.

>NA|NA|TRBV18|TRBJ1-4
CASSPLQATNEKLFF
TGTGCCAGCTCACCACTACAGGCAACTAATGAAAAACTGTTTTTT
>NA|once|TRBV18|TRBJ2-2
CASSAFEAGELFF
TGTGCCAGCTCAGCCTTCGAGGCCGGGGAGCTGTTTTTT
>NA|NA|TRBV19|TRBJ1-2
CASSPIGGLGYGYTF
TGTGCCAGTAGCCCCATCGGGGGGCTCGGCTATGGCTACACCTTC
>NA|many|TRBV24-1|TRBJ2-1
CATSEGTAPYNEQFF
TGTGCCACCAGTGAGGGGACTGCCCCCTACAATGAGCAGTTCTTC
>NA|few|TRBV27|TRBJ2-1
CASRGSAFQSSYNEQFF
TGTGCCAGCAGGGGCTCGGCTTTCCAAAGCTCCTACAATGAGCAGTTCTTC
>NA|NA|TRBV7-8|TRBJ1-1
CASRENTGNTEAFF
TGTGCCAGCAGAGAAAATACAGGGAACACTGAAGCTTTCTTT
>NA|NA|TRBV5-1|TRBJ2-1
CASSRVEVAYNEQFF
TGCGCCAGCAGCCGAGTCGAAGTCGCCTACAATGAGCAGTTCTTC
>NA|NA|TRBV27|TRBJ1-6
CASSLKAGYNSPLHF
TGTGCCAGCAGTTTAAAGGCGGGCTATAATTCACCCCTCCACTTT
>TRBD2|NA|TRBV7-6|TRBJ2-3
CASSVGILAGVVDTQYF
TGTGCCAGCAGCGTCGGAATACTAGCGGGAGTGGTAGATACGCAGTATTTT
>NA|NA|TRBV18|TRBJ1-1
CASSPDRKKIQNTEAFF
TGTGCCAGCTCACCTGACAGAAAGAAAATCCAGAACACTGAAGCTTTCTTT
>NA|NA|TRBV19|TRBJ1-1
CASTPMTALNTEAFF
TGTGCCAGTACCCCAATGACAGCTTTGAACACTGAAGCTTTCTTT
>NA|NA|TRBV2|TRBJ1-4
CASSRWQANEKLFF
TGTGCCAGCAGTCGGTGGCAGGCAAATGAAAAACTGTTTTTT
>NA|NA|TRBV11-2|TRBJ1-1
CASSPTRGGDTEAFF
TGTGCCAGCAGCCCCACCCGCGGGGGGGACACTGAAGCTTTCTTT
>TRBD2|NA|TRBV12-3/TRBV12-4|TRBJ2-3
CASSEREWGTQYF
TGTGCCAGCAGTGAGCGGGAGTGGGGTACGCAGTATTTT
>TRBD2|NA|TRBV5-1|TRBJ2-3
CASSLPMATPGGTQYF
TGCGCCAGCAGCCTGCCAATGGCGACCCCGGGGGGTACGCAGTATTTT
>TRBD1|NA|TRBV24-1|TRBJ2-3
CATSESGTGGDVAAQYF
TGTGCCACCAGTGAGTCCGGGACAGGGGGCGACGTCGCCGCGCAGTATTTT
>TRBD2|NA|TRBV7-3|TRBJ2-1
CASSSRLADHNEQFF
TGTGCCAGCAGCTCACGACTAGCGGACCACAATGAGCAGTTCTTC
>NA|NA|TRBV6-1|TRBJ1-3
CASSETLGFPSGNTIYF
TGTGCCAGCAGTGAAACTTTGGGCTTCCCCTCTGGAAACACCATATATTTT
>TRBD1|NA|TRBV5-1|TRBJ1-6
CASSFDRGYSPLHF
TGCGCCAGCAGCTTTGACAGGGGTTATTCACCCCTCCACTTT
>NA|once|TRBV19|TRBJ1-5
CASSIRVYSNQPQHF
TGTGCCAGTAGTATACGGGTTTATAGCAATCAGCCCCAGCATTTT
>NA|NA|TRBV25-1|TRBJ1-6
CASSRTETNSPLHF
TGTGCCAGCAGTAGAACAGAGACCAATTCACCCCTCCACTTT
>TRBD1|NA|TRBV29-1|TRBJ1-5
CSVDIGTGGNQPQHF
TGCAGCGTCGACATCGGGACAGGGGGCAATCAGCCCCAGCATTTT
>TRBD1|NA|TRBV19|TRBJ1-3
CASSPDRAGNTIYF
TGTGCCAGTAGCCCGGACAGGGCTGGAAACACCATATATTTT
>TRBD1|once|TRBV6-5|TRBJ2-1
CASSSRDRGSNEQFF
TGTGCCAGCAGTAGCCGGGACAGGGGATCCAATGAGCAGTTCTTC
>NA|NA|TRBV6-6|TRBJ1-5
CASGWAYEQPQHF
TGTGCCAGCGGTTGGGCGTACGAACAGCCCCAGCATTTT
>TRBD2|NA|TRBV4-3|TRBJ2-1
CASSREGTSGGNEQFF
TGCGCCAGCAGCCGGGAAGGGACTAGCGGGGGCAATGAGCAGTTCTTC
>NA|NA|TRBV6-6|TRBJ2-7
CASTSATGPYEQYF
TGTGCCAGCACTTCTGCGACAGGACCCTACGAGCAGTACTTC
>TRBD1|NA|TRBV6-5|TRBJ2-7
CASRRQGLYEQYF
TGTGCCAGCAGGCGACAGGGGCTCTACGAGCAGTACTTC
>TRBD2|NA|TRBV5-1|TRBJ2-3
CASSRGLVPDTQYF
TGCGCCAGCAGCCGTGGACTAGTTCCAGATACGCAGTATTTT
>NA|NA|TRBV25-1|TRBJ2-1
CASSSPGARGHEQFF
TGTGCCAGCAGTTCGCCTGGGGCGCGGGGGCATGAGCAGTTCTTC
>TRBD2|NA|TRBV7-9|TRBJ2-7
CASSLKAGGELREQYF
TGTGCCAGCAGCTTAAAGGCCGGGGGGGAGCTTCGAGAGCAGTACTTC
>NA|once|TRBV14|TRBJ1-2
CASSQDLPGYGYTF
TGTGCCAGCAGCCAAGATCTTCCGGGGTATGGCTACACCTTC
>NA|NA|TRBV27|TRBJ2-1
CASSRPLGGLSYNEQFF
TGTGCCAGCAGTCGACCTCTAGGAGGTCTTTCCTACAATGAGCAGTTCTTC
>TRBD1|NA|TRBV28|TRBJ1-5
CASSPGGGVYQPQHF
TGTGCCAGCAGCCCAGGAGGGGGCGTATATCAGCCCCAGCATTTT